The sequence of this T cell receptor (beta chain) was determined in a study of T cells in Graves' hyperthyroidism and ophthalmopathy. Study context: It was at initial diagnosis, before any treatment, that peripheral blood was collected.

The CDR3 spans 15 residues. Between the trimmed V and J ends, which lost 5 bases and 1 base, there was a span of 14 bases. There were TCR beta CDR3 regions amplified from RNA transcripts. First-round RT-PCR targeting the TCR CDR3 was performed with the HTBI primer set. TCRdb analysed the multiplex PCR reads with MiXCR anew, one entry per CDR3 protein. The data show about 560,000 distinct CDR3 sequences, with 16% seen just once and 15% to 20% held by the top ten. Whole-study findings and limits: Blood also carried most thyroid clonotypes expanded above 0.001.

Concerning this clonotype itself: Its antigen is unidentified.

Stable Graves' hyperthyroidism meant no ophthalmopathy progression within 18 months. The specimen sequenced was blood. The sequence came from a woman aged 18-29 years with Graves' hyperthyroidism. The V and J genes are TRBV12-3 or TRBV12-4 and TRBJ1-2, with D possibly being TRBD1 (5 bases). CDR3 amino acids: CASSTRRDGNYGYTF. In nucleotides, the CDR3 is TGTGCCAGCAGTACAAGGAGGGACGGTAACTATGGCTACACCTTC.